This T cell receptor (beta chain) was observed in a study of blood T cell repertoires in COVID-19. For the study at large: The samples span acute and convalescent COVID-19 from the United States, Italy and Spain. The cDNA or gDNA used as material had been derived from T cells, B-cell-depleted T cells, or PBMCs.

The CDR3 length is 19 residues. Germline V gene sequence: CDR1 MNHEY, CDR2 SMNVEV (reference sequence). Trimming cost V 6 bases and J 0 bases; bases outside gene matches: 15. In the original workflow: Researchers report that nucleated cell counts were estimated from reference gene primer amplification. TCRdb's table, derived via immunoSEQ multiplex PCR, lists solely in-frame clones and lacks some. Clone size and the V and J calls come from that table; the DNA yielded D and trimming. The sample has hundreds of thousands of clones, roughly 90% seen once. The sequence came from a woman in her twenties or thirties with active or convalescent COVID-19. Sequenced input: peripheral blood. The chain is built from TRBV27 and TRBJ2-1; 9 positions agree with TRBD2. The CDR3 coding sequence is TGTGCCAGCAGCTATAGCGGGGGCTCCGGTACTAGCTCCTACAATGAGCAGTTCTTC. It codes for CASSYSGGSGTSSYNEQFF.